Shown below are 21 T cell receptor beta chains from a single sample sequenced in a study of blood T cell repertoires in COVID-19. Using immunoSEQ multiplex PCR, the repertoire was profiled, and TCRdb retains in-frame clones only, with some absent. The data hold about 300,000 clones, with about 90% observed a single time. Material for sequencing was PBMCs or T cells enriched from blood (not recorded which). The receptors shown here come from a woman in her fifties or sixties who had been exposed to COVID-19.

The rearrangement uses TRBV28 and TRBJ2-5, with D perhaps TRBD2 (5 bases). V lost 2 bases, J lost 3 bases, and 13 bases lay in between. This CDR3 contains 15 residues. Germline V lookup: CDR1 MDHEN, CDR2 SYDVKM. CDR3 coding DNA: TGTGCCAGCAGTTTACCGCGGGCCGCTGAAGAGACCCAGTACTTC. Protein sequence: CASSLPRAAEETQYF.

The chain has TRBV6-4 and TRBJ1-1; TRBD1 is a possible D gene (5 bases). In germline, CDR1 is MRHNA, CDR2 SNTAGT. V was shortened by 3 bases and J by 1 base, with 15 bases between the two germline ends. This CDR3 is built from 16 residues. The CDR3 here is CASSERIRGTNTEAFF. CDR3 nucleotides: TGTGCCAGCAGTGAAAGGATAAGGGGAACGAACACTGAAGCTTTCTTT.

This chain joins TRBV18 and TRBJ2-7, with D perhaps TRBD1 (7 bases). The germline V and J ends were trimmed by 2 bases and 7 bases, with 15 bases remaining between them. Germline V gives CDR1 KGHSH, CDR2 LQKENI. This CDR3 has 14 residues. The CDR3 coding sequence is TGTGCCAGCTCACCAGCGGGACAGAGGAAAGAGCAGTACTTC. Residues: CASSPAGQRKEQYF.

This clone was observed a handful of times. The chain recombines TRBV3-1 (or the pseudogene TRBV3-2) with TRBJ2-1, with D unresolved. CDR3 length: 15 residues. V lost 1 base, J lost 2 bases, and 9 bases lay in between. Germline V lookup: CDR1 LGHDT, CDR2 YNNKEL (reference sequence). The CDR3 DNA sequence: TGTGCCAGCAGCCAAGTGACTCGGGCCTACAATGAGCAGTTCTTC. Its protein is CASSQVTRAYNEQFF.

CDR3 sequence: CASSPTDYGYTF. CDR3 sequence (DNA): TGTGCCAGCTCCCCTACGGACTATGGCTACACCTTC. This chain uses TRBV2 with TRBJ1-2; D not certain. Germline V gives CDR1 SNHLY, CDR2 FYNNEI. V lost 8 bases and J lost 3, with 10 bases in between. The CDR3 is 12 amino acids.

The rearrangement uses TRBV7-2 and TRBJ1-2; 8 bases agree with TRBD1. V shed 5 bases and J 6 bases; nucleotides not matched to a gene: 11. Germline V lookup: CDR1 SGHTA, CDR2 FQGNSA. This CDR3 spans 15 amino acids. CDR3 coding DNA: TGTGCCAGCAGCCCGACCGGACAGGGAGTCCATGGCTACACCTTC. Translating gives CASSPTGQGVHGYTF.

The rearrangement links TRBV3-1 (or the pseudogene TRBV3-2) to TRBJ1-1; D may be TRBD1 (5 bases). The CDR3 runs to 13 residues. Germline lookup yields CDR1 LGHDT and CDR2 YNNKEL (reference sequence). Trimming shortened V by 6 bases and J by 11 bases, and 19 bases separated the two germline ends. As DNA, the CDR3 is TGTGCCAGCAGACACCAGGGTTGGATACGGGCTTTCTTT. It is translated as CASRHQGWIRAFF.

This clone was observed a single time. DNA for the CDR3: TGTGCCACCAGTGATACTCGGGGGGGGCGCGTGGGTGAGCAGTTCTTC. It codes for CATSDTRGGRVGEQFF. The J gene is TRBJ2-1, the V gene TRBV24-1; 8 bases line up with TRBD2. This CDR3 has 16 residues. The germline V gene has CDR1 KGHDR and CDR2 SFDVKD. After removal of 3 bases from V and 9 bases from J, the junction contained 12 bases not matched to a gene.

The chain recombines TRBV20-1 with TRBJ1-1, with 7 bases lining up with TRBD1. J gave up 7 bases and V 3 bases, and 2 bases lay outside the gene matches. Germline assignment: CDR1 DFQATT and CDR2 SNEGSKA (reference sequence). The CDR3 has 11 residues. The CDR3 DNA is TGCAGTGCTAGCCAGGGGGATGAAGCTTTCTTT. This encodes CSASQGDEAFF.

This clone was detected only a few times. The gene calls are TRBV11-2 and TRBJ1-3; the match to TRBD1 covers 7 bases. CDR3 length: 15 amino acids. The junction had 4 bases not matched to a gene; V was cut back by 5 bases and J by 0 bases. Germline assignment: CDR1 SGHAT and CDR2 FQNNGV. This CDR3 reads CASSRQGRSGNTIYF. DNA of the CDR3: TGTGCCAGCAGCCGACAGGGCCGCTCTGGAAACACCATATATTTT.

V usage is TRBV24-1 and J usage is TRBJ2-7, with D perhaps matching TRBD1 (6 bases). The length of the CDR3 is 13 residues. Germline CDR1 KGHDR, CDR2 SFDVKD. V gave up 3 bases and J gave up 6 bases, with 11 bases separating them. For the CDR3, the DNA is TGTGCCACCAGTGATAGTACAGGGCTCGAGCAGTACTTC. This gives the protein CATSDSTGLEQYF.

The chain links TRBV18 to TRBJ1-3; D might be TRBD1 (6 bases). V lost 3 bases, J lost 2 bases, and 11 bases lay in between. Germline-derived CDR1 and CDR2 are KGHSH and LQKENI. The CDR3 spans 15 residues. This chain's CDR3 is CASSPFTGPGNTIYF. The DNA of the CDR3 is TGTGCCAGCTCACCTTTTACAGGGCCTGGAAACACCATATATTTT.

This clone has a single count. The rearrangement uses TRBV25-1 and TRBJ1-4, with D perhaps matching TRBD1 (6 bases). The CDR3 loop spans 14 amino acids. The V gene lost 10 bases and the J gene lost 4 bases, with 16 bases spanning the gap. Looked up from germline, CDR1 is MGHDK and CDR2 is SYGVNS. CDR3 region: CATVARGSNEKLFF. The CDR3 DNA sequence: TGTGCCACAGTAGCCAGGGGTAGTAATGAAAAACTGTTTTTT.

In DNA, the CDR3 is TGTGCCTGGAGTGTAAGCCCTAATGATTACACCTTC. This gives the protein CAWSVSPNDYTF. The gene calls are TRBV30 and TRBJ1-2, with D uncertain. Germline loops: CDR1 GTSNPN, CDR2 SVGIG (reference sequence). CDR3 length: 12 residues. The V end lost 0 bases, the J end lost 11 bases, and 13 bases lay between the germline ends. Filled out from reference TRBV30 and TRBJ1-2, the complete variable domain reads SQTIHQWPATLVQPVGSPLSLECTVEGTSNPNLYWYRQAAGRGLQLLFYSVGIGQISSEVPQNLSASRPQDRQFILSSKKLLLSDSGFYLCAWSVSPNDYTFGSGTRLTVV.

The chain employs TRBV7-8 and TRBJ2-7; 10 bases are a match to TRBD1. Trimming cost V 1 base and J 3 bases; bases outside gene matches: 3. Germline CDR1 SGHVS, CDR2 FQNEAQ. The CDR3 loop spans 15 amino acids. CDR3 sequence reads: CASSLGWDRGYEQYF. Here the CDR3 DNA reads TGTGCCAGCAGCTTAGGTTGGGACAGGGGCTACGAGCAGTACTTC.

The chain combines TRBV10-3 with TRBJ2-1, with TRBD1 identical over 9 bases. The CDR3 has 14 amino acids. V shed 7 bases, J shed 3 bases, and the junction held 4 bases outside the gene matches. Germline V gives CDR1 ENHRY, CDR2 SYGVKD. The DNA for the CDR3 is TGTGCCATCAATACAGGGGGCCTCTACAATGAGCAGTTCTTC. This sequence encodes CAINTGGLYNEQFF.

The chain uses TRBV7-2 and TRBJ1-2, with D tentatively TRBD1 (6 bases). Germline values: CDR1 SGHTA, CDR2 FQGNSA. V was pared by 1 base and J by 6 bases, with 18 bases between. The CDR3 spans 16 residues. In DNA form, the CDR3 reads TGTGCCAGCAGCTTAGTAGGTGTGGTACAGGGTGATGGCTACACCTTC. Its translation: CASSLVGVVQGDGYTF. The full variable domain, its missing parts supplied by reference TRBV7-2 and TRBJ1-2, is GAGVSQSPSNKVTEKGKDVELRCDPISGHTALYWYRQSLGQGLEFLIYFQGNSAPDKSGLPSDRFSAERTGGSVSTLTIQRTQQEDSAVYLCASSLVGVVQGDGYTFGSGTRLTVV.

The chain uses TRBV4-2 and TRBJ1-1, with D tentatively TRBD1 (5 bases). Between the trimmed V and J ends, which lost 1 base and 0 bases, there was a span of 9 bases. The CDR3 sequence is 15 residues long. Germline CDR1 is LGHNA and CDR2 is YNFKEQ. This chain's CDR3 is CASSQGKGVNTEAFF. The CDR3 DNA reads TGTGCCAGCAGCCAAGGGAAAGGGGTGAACACTGAAGCTTTCTTT.

V and J are TRBV30 and TRBJ2-7, with D uncertain. V was shortened by 3 bases and J by 2 bases, with 11 bases between the two germline ends. CDR1 GTSNPN and CDR2 SVGIG come from the germline V gene (reference sequence). The CDR3 sequence is 13 residues long. DNA of the CDR3: TGTGCCTGGAGCGTGGGCAACCCCTACGAGCAGTACTTC. Amino acids: CAWSVGNPYEQYF.

The rearrangement joins TRBV21-1 to TRBJ2-2; no DNA check was done on the table's D call, TRBD2. TRBV21-1 is a recognized pseudogene. The CDR3 has 15 residues. The CDR3 here is CASSTKEGGPGELFF. CDR3 in DNA: TGTGCCAGCAGCACCAAGGAGGGCGGGCCCGGGGAGCTGTTTTTT.

In this sample, this clone turned up once. Here the CDR3 reads CASIQPGQPYSPLHF. The CDR3 DNA follows: TGTGCCAGCATACAACCGGGACAGCCCTATTCACCCCTCCACTTT. The rearrangement uses TRBV28 and TRBJ1-6, with TRBD1 identical over 7 bases. Germline CDR1 reads MDHEN; CDR2 reads SYDVKM. J lost 8 bases, V lost 7 bases, and 11 bases had no gene match. The CDR3 has 15 amino acids.